This T cell receptor beta chain stems from a study of blood T cells in healthy people across ages. Regarding the study as a whole: Higher diversity and more naive CD4+ cells were features of long-lived donors, compared to aged donors.

Concerning this clonotype itself: Its specificity is not known.

The individuals who served as donors were healthy Caucasians living in Russia, aged roughly 6 to 95. The germline CDR1 and CDR2 sequences are SQVTM and ANQGSEA. The CDR3 sequence is 13 residues long. The germline V and J ends were trimmed by 1 base and 11 bases, with 15 bases remaining between them. Primed by a sample-barcoded 5' primer and a J-beta primer mix, a second PCR proceeded for roughly 6 to 12 cycles. TCRdb re-derived calls from the 5' RACE reads in MiXCR, one entry per CDR3 protein. The sample contains hundreds of thousands of distinct CDR3 sequences, 24% of which appear only once. The same sample was also used in a study of T cells of mothers and their children.

V gene TRBV29-1 combines with J gene TRBJ1-5; D might be TRBD1 (6 bases). The receptor's source is a boy between 10 and 17 years old in good health. Sequences were obtained from blood. The CDR3 DNA reads TGCAGCGTTGAAGCCGAGACAGGATCAGCCCAGCATTTT. As protein: CSVEAETGSAQHF.